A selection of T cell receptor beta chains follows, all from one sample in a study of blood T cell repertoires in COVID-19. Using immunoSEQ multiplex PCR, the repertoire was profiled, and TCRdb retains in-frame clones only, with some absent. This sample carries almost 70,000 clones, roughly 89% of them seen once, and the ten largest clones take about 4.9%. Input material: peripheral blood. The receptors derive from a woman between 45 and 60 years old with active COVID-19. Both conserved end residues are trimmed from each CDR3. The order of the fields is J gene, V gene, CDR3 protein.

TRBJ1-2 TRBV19 ASSIWQGDYGYT
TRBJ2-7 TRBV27 ASSLLGRPTYEQY
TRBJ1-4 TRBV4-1 ASSFAGGSGKLF
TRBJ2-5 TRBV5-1 ASSRERGAGQETQY
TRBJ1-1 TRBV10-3 AIRMRGSGYNTEAF
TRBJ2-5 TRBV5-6 ASSLMRERIGETQY
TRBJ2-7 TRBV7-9 ASSLSGSVSYEQY
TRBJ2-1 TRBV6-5 ASTPVHSYNEQF
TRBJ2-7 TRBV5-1 ASSLHSEGTYEQY
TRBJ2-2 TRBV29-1 SVEVEDRGRTGELF
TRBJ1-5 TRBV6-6 ASSYSPERYNQPQH
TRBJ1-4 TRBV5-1 ASSLTATNEKLF
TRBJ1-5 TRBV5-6 ASSGGQGPQPQH
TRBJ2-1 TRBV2 ASSEGRGYNEQF
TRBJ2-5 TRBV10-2 ASSGLGHQETQY
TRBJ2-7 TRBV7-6 ASSLDRVNEQY
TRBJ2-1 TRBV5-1 ASSPQGYNEQF
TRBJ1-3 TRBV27 ASSLSWGPERWGNTIY
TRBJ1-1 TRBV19 ASSIDIRWQGSEAF
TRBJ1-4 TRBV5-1 ASSDPTGANEKLF
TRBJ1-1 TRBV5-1 ASSGQLNTEAF
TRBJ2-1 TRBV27 ASSLSGREAYNEQF
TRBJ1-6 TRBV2 ASYSGTDYNSPLH
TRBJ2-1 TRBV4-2 ASSPTVGVEQF
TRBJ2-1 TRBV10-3 AISESRGTSGHYNEQF
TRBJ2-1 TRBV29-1 SAGTSGRLYSYNEQF
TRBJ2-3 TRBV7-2 ASSKDTGTDTQY
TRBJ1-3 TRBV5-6 ASSPLSDGRNTIY
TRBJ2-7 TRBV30 AWTHGGSTYEQY
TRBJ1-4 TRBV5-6 ASSLGGTGEEKLF
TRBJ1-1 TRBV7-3 ASSLMGTGVGTEAF
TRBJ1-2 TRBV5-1 ASSLDTNYGYT
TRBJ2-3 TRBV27 ASFTQRDAQY
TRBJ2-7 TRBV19 ASRTQGQGSYEQY
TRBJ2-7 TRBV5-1 ASSVQTTAVYEQY
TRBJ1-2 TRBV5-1 ASSSGQGEVYGYT
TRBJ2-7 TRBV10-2 ASSGAGETYYEQY
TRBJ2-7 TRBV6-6 ASSPGTSGRNEQY
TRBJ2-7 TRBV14 ASTEAGAAWYEQY
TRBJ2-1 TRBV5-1 ASSAASGSSNEQF
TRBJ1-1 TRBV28 ASSLGGAGGQDGTEAF
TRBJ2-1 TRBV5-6 ASSRIAGLGGENEQF
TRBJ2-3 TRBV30 AWSPWRGVTDTQY
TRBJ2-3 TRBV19 ASSMDRSLRGDTQY
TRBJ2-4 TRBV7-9 ASSLTRAGLLAKNIQY
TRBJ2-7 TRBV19 ASSNPSGRIEQY
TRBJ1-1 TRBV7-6 ASGPGGQGSSTEAF
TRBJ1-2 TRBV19 ASSIAVTGFGYT
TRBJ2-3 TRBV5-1 ASSMGSGAGVDTQY
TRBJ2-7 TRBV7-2 ASSLQPSGTQY
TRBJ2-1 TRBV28 ASSPIADPSYNEQF
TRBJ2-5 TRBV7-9 ASSLSPPGLAGGSNNQY